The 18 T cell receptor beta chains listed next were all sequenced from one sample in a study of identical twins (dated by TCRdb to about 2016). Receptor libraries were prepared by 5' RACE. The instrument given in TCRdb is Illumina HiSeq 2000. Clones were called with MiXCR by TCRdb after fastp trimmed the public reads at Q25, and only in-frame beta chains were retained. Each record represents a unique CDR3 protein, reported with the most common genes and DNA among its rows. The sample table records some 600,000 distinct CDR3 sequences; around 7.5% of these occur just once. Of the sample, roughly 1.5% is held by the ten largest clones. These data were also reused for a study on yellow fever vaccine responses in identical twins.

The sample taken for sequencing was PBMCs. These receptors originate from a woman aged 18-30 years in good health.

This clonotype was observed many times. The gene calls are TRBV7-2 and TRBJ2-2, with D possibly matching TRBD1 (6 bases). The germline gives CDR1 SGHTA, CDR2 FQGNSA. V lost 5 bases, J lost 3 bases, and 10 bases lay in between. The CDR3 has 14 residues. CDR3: CASSTQGYTGELFF. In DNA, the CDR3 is TGTGCCAGCAGCACGCAGGGGTACACCGGGGAGCTGTTTTTT.

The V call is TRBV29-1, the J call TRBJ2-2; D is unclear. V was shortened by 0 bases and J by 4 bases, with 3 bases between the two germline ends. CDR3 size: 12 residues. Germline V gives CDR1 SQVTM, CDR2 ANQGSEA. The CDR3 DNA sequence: TGCAGCGTTGAAGATTCCACCGGGGAGCTGTTTTTT. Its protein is CSVEDSTGELFF.

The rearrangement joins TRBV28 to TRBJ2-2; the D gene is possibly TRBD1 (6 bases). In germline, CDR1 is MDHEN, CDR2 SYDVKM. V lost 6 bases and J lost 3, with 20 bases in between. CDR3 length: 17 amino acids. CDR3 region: CASRPLLRGKDTGELFF. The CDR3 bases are TGTGCCAGCAGGCCCCTCCTCAGGGGCAAGGACACCGGGGAGCTGTTTTTT.

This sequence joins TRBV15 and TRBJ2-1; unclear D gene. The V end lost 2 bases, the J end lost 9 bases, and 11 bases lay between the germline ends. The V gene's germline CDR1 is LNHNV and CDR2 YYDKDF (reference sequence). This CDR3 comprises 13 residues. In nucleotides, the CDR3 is TGTGCCACCAGCAGAAGTGTGGCAGCTGAGCAGTTCTTC. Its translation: CATSRSVAAEQFF.

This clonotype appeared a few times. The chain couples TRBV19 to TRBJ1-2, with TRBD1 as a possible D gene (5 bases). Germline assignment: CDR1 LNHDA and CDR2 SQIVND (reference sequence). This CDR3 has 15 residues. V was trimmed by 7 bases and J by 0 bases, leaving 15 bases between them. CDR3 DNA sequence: TGTGCCAGTACGATGACGGGGGTGGCTAACTATGGCTACACCTTC. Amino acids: CASTMTGVANYGYTF.

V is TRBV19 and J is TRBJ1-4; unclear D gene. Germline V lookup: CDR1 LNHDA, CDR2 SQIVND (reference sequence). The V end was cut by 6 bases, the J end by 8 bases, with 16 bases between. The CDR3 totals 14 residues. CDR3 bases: TGTGCCAGTAGCAACAGCAGGATGCAGGAAAAACTGTTTTTT. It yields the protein CASSNSRMQEKLFF.

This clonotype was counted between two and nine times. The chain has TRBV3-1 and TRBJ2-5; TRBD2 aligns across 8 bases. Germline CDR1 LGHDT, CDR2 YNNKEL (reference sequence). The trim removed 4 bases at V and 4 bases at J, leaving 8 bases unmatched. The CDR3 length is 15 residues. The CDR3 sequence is CASSPQAGVTETQYF. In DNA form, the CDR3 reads TGTGCCAGCAGCCCGCAAGCGGGGGTCACAGAGACCCAGTACTTC.

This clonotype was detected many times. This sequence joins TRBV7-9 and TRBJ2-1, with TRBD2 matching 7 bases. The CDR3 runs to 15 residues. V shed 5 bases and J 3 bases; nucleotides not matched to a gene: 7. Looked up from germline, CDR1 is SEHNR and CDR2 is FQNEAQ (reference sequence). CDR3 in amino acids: CASSPGAGHYNEQFF. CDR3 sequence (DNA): TGTGCCAGCAGCCCCGGAGCGGGGCACTACAATGAGCAGTTCTTC.

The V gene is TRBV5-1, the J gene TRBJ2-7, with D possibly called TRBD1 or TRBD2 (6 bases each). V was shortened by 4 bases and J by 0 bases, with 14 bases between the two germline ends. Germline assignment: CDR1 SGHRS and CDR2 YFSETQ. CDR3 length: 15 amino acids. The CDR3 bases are TGCGCCAGCAGCCCGAAAGGGGGGATCTCCTACGAGCAGTACTTC. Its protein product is CASSPKGGISYEQYF.

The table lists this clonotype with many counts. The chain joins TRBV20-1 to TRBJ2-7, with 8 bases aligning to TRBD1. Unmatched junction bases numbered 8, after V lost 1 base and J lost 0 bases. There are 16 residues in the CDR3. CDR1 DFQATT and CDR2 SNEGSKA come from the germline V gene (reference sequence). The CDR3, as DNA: TGCAGTGCTAGAGTCCGACAGGGGTCAGTCTCCTACGAGCAGTACTTC. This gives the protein CSARVRQGSVSYEQYF.

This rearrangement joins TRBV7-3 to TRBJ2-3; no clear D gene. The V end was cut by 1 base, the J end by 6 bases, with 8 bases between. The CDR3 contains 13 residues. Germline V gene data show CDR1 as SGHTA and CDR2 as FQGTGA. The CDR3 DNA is TGTGCCAGCAGCTTAAAGGGCCCGGATACGCAGTATTTT. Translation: CASSLKGPDTQYF.

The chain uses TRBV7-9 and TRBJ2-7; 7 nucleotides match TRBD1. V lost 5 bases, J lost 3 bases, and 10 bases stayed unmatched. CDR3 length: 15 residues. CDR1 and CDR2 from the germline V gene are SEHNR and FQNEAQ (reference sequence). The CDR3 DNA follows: TGTGCCAGCAGCAAAACCGGGACAGCAAGCTACGAGCAGTACGTC. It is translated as CASSKTGTASYEQYV.

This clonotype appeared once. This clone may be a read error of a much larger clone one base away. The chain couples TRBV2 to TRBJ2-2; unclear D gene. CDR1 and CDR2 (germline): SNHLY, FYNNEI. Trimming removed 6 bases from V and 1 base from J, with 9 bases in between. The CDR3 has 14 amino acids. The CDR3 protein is CASRGPLNTGELFF. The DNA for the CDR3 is TGTGCCAGCAGGGGTCCTCTGAACACCGGGGAGCTGTTTTTT.

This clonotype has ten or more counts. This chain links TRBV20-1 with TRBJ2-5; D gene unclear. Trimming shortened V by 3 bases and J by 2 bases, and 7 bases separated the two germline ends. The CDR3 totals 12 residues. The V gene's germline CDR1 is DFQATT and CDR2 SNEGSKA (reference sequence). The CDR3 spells CSARAKQETQYF. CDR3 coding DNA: TGCAGTGCTAGGGCCAAACAAGAGACCCAGTACTTC.

The CDR3 loop is CASSPYGTGDVNEQYV. The CDR3 DNA follows: TGTGCCAGCTCACCATACGGAACAGGGGACGTCAACGAGCAGTACGTC. The rearrangement uses TRBV18 and TRBJ2-7, with 7 bases lining up with TRBD1. This CDR3 comprises 16 residues. V dropped 2 bases and J dropped 5; count of bases not matched to a gene: 12. Germline CDR1 KGHSH, CDR2 LQKENI.

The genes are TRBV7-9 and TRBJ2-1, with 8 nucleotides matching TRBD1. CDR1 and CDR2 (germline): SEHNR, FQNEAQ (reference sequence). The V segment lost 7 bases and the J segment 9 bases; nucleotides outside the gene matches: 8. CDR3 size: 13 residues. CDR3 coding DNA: TGTGCCAGCACTGGACAGGGTATAGGTGAGCAGTTCTTC. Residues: CASTGQGIGEQFF.

This CDR3 is CATSAPMSAQTGELFF. The DNA of the CDR3 is TGTGCCACCAGCGCTCCCATGTCGGCCCAAACCGGGGAGCTGTTTTTT. The V and J genes are TRBV15 and TRBJ2-2; D not resolved. The CDR3 runs 16 residues. Germline V gives CDR1 LNHNV, CDR2 YYDKDF (reference sequence). Trimming took 5 bases from V and 5 from J, leaving 18 bases between them.

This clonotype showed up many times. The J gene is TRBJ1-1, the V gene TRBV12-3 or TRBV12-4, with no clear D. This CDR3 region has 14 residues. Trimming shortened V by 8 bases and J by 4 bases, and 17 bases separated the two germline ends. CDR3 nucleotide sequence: TGTGCCAGCTGCCTCGGTGGGTTCGGCACTGAAGCTTTCTTT. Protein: CASCLGGFGTEAFF.